This T cell receptor beta chain was captured in a study of monozygotic twins with inflammatory bowel disease. Overall study results and limits: Variability may have been added to patient repertoires by differing immunosuppressive treatments. Concordant and discordant twins showed no difference in repertoire similarity, possibly from limited power.

As regards this clonotype: Its antigen is not known.

The CDR3 has 13 residues. Germline V gene data show CDR1 as SGHRS and CDR2 as YFSETQ. From the 5' RACE reads, TCRdb lists one entry per CDR3 protein and no DNA. The table gives fewer than 150,000 distinct CDR3 sequences; the top ten clones make up approximately 2.5% of it. Specimen: blood. This chain joins TRBV5-1 and TRBJ1-2. This sequence originates from a human donor with ulcerative colitis or Crohn's disease, or a healthy co-twin of an affected twin (not recorded which). The CDR3 here is CASSPEGSYGYTF.